At least ten counts were recorded for the clone carrying this TCR beta chain. Its antigen is currently unknown. RNA transcripts yielded amplified TCR beta CDR3 regions. Second-round multiplex PCR came after first-round RT-PCR with HTBI primers. TCRdb used MiXCR to reprocess the multiplex PCR reads, holding one entry per CDR3 protein. The table has some 400,000 distinct CDR3 sequences, 15% to 20% seen once. The data stem from a study of Graves' ophthalmopathy and Graves' hyperthyroidism. Study-wide findings and caveats: The model reached approximately 67% sensitivity and around 72% specificity for predicting ophthalmopathy progression.

V lost 3 bases and J lost 0, with 6 bases in between. CDR1 and CDR2 from the germline V gene are SQVTM and ANQGSEA. The CDR3 is made up of 13 amino acids. The rearrangement joins TRBV29-1 to TRBJ2-4; D is unclear. The receptor's source is a woman between 18 and 29 years old with Graves' ophthalmopathy. Material: peripheral blood. CDR3: CSVELLAKNIQYF. In DNA form, the CDR3 reads TGCAGCGTTGAGCTATTAGCCAAAAACATTCAGTACTTC.